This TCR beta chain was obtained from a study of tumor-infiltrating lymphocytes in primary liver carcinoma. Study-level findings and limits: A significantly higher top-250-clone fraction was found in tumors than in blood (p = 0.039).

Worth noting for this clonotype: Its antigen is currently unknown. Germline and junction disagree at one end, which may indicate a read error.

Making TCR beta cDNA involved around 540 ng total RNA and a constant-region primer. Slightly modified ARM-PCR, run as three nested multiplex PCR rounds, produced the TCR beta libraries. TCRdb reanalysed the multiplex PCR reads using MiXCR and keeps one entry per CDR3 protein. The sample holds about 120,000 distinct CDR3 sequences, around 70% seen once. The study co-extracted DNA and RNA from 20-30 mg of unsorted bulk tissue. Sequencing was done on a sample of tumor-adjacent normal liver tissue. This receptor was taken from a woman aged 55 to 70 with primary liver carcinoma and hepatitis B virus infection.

This chain's CDR3 is CASSVRGNAEAFF. The CDR3 bases are TGTGCCAGCAGTGTCAGGGGGAACGCTGAAGCTTTCTTT. This chain connects TRBV6-1 to TRBJ1-1, with 7 bases fitting TRBD1. Germline V gene lookup returns CDR1 MNHNS and CDR2 SASEGT. The CDR3 spans 13 residues.